This T cell receptor beta chain was documented in a study of blood T cell repertoires in COVID-19. Background on the study: PBMCs, B-cell-depleted T cells, or T cells were the source of the cDNA or gDNA that made up the material.

Enrollees, about 18 to 89 years old, lived in approximately 25 US areas. The study assigned cohorts using participant-reported clinical history. V shed 6 bases and J 4 bases; nucleotides not matched to a gene: 6. The CDR3 contains 15 residues. Germline CDR1 is SGHDN and CDR2 is FVKESK. The data were produced by immunoSEQ multiplex PCR, yet TCRdb's version contains in-frame clones alone and is incomplete. The table records over 300,000 clones, 88% of them present only once. The specimen sequenced was PBMCs or T cells enriched from blood (not recorded which). The rearrangement joins TRBV14 to TRBJ2-1; 10 bases agree with TRBD1. The sequence came from a woman in her thirties with acute COVID-19. CDR3 nucleotide sequence: TGTGCCAGCAGACAGACAGGGGGCCAGTACAATGAGCAGTTCTTC. As protein: CASRQTGGQYNEQFF.